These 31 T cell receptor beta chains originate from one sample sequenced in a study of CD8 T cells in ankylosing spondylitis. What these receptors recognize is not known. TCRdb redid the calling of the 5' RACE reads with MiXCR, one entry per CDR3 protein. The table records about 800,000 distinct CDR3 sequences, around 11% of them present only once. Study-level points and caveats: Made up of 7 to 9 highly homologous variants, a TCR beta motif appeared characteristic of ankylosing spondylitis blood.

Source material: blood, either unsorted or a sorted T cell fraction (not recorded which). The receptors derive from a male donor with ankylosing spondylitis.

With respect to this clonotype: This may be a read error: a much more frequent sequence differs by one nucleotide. The CDR3 is CAISVGPEQFF. In nucleotides, the CDR3 is TGTGCCATCAGTGTGGGACCTGAGCAGTTCTTC. V and J are TRBV10-3 and TRBJ2-1; D may match TRBD1 or TRBD2 (5 bases each). Trimming left V 4 bases short and J 9 bases short, with 7 bases between. CDR1 and CDR2 (germline): ENHRY, SYGVKD. The CDR3 sequence is 11 residues long.

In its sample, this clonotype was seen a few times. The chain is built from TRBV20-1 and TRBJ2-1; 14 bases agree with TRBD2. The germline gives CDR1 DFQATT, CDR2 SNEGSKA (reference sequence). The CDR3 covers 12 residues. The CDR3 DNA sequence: TGCAGGGGACTAGCGGGGGATAATGAGCAGTTCTTC. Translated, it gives CRGLAGDNEQFF.

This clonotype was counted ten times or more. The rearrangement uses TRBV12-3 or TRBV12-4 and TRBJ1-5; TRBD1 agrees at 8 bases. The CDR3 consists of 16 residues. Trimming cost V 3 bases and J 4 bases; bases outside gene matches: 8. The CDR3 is CASSFFSTGGNQPQHF. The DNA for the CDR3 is TGTGCCAGCAGTTTCTTTAGCACAGGGGGAAATCAGCCCCAGCATTTT.

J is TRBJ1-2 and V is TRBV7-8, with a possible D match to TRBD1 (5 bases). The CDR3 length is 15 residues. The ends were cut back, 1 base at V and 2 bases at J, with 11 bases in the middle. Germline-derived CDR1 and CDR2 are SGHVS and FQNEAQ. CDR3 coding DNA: TGTGCCAGCAGCTTAGAAAGGTCAGGGAACTATGGCTACACCTTC. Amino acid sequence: CASSLERSGNYGYTF.

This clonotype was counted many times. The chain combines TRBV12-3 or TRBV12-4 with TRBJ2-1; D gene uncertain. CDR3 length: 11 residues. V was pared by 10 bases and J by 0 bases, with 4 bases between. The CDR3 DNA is TGTGCCACTTCCTCCTACAATGAGCAGTTCTTC. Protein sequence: CATSSYNEQFF.

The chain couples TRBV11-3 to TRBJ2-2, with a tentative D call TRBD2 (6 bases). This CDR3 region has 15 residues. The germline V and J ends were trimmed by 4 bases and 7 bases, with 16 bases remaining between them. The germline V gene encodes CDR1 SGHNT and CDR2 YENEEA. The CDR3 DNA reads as TGTGCCAGCAGCTCGGGTCCACGGCGGGACGGGGAGCTGTTTTTT. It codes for CASSSGPRRDGELFF.

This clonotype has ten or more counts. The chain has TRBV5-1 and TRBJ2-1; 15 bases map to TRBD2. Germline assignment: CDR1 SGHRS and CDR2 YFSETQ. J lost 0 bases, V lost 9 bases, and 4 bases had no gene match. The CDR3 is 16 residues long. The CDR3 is CATGLAGGSSYNEQFF. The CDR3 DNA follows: TGCGCCACGGGACTAGCGGGAGGAAGCTCCTACAATGAGCAGTTCTTC.

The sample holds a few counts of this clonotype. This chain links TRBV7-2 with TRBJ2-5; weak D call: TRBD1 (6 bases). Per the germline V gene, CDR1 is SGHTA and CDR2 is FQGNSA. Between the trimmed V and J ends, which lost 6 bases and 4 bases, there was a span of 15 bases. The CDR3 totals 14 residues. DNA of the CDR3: TGTGCCAGCAGACGACCTTACAGGGCAGAGACCCAGTACTTC. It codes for CASRRPYRAETQYF.

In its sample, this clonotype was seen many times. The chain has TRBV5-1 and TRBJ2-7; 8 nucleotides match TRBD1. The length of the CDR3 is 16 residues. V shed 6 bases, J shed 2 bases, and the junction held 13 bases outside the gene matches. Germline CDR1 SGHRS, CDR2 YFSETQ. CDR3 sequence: CASTAAWTGSAYEQYF. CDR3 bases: TGCGCCAGCACAGCAGCTTGGACAGGGTCAGCCTACGAGCAGTACTTC.

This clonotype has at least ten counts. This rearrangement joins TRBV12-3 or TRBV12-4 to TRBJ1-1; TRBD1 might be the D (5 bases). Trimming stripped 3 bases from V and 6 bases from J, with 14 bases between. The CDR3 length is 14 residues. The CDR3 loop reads CASSFWGEKPEAFF. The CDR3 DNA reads TGTGCCAGCAGTTTTTGGGGCGAGAAACCTGAAGCTTTCTTT.

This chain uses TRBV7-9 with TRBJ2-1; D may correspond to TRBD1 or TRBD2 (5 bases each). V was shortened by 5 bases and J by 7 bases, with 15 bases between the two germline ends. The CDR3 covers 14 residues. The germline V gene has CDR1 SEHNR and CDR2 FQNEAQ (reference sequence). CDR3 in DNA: TGTGCCAGCAGCCTGAGGGGTCTCAGAAATGAGCAGTTCTTC. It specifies CASSLRGLRNEQFF.

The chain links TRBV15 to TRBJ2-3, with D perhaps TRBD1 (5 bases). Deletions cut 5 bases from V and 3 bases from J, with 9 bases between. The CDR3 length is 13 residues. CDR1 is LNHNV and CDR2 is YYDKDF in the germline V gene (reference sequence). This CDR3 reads CATSPQGTDTQYF. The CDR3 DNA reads TGTGCCACCAGCCCTCAGGGAACAGATACGCAGTATTTT.

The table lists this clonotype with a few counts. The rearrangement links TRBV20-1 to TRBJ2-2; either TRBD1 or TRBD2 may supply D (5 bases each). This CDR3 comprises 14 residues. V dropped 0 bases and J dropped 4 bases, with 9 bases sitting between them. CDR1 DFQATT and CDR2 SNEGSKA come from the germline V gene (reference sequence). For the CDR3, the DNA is TGCAGTGCTAGAGAGACGGGGCGCACCGGGGAGCTGTTTTTT. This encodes CSARETGRTGELFF.

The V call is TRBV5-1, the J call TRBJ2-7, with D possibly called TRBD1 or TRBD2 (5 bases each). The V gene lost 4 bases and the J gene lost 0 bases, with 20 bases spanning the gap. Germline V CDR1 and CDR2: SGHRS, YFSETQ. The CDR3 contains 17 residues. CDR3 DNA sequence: TGCGCCAGCAGCCCTACACCGGGACCGCCACGCTCCTACGAGCAGTACTTC. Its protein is CASSPTPGPPRSYEQYF.

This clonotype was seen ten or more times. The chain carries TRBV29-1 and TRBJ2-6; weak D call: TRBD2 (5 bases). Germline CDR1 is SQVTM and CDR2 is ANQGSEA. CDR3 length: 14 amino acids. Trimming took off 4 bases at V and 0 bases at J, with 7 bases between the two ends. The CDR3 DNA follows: TGCAGCGTTGGAGAGGGCTCTGGGGCCAACGTCCTGACTTTC. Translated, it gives CSVGEGSGANVLTF.

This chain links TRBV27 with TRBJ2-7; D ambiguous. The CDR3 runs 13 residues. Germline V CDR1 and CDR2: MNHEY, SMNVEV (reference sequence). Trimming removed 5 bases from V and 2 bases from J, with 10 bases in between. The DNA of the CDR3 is TGTGCCAGCAGTAGCAGTAGACCCTACGAGCAGTACTTC. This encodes CASSSSRPYEQYF.

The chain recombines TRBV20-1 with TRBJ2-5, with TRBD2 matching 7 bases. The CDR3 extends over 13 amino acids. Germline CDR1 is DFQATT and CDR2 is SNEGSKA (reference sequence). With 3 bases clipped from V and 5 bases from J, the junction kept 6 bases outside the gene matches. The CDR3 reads CSASFQGGETQYF. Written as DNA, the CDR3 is TGCAGTGCTAGCTTCCAGGGAGGGGAGACCCAGTACTTC.

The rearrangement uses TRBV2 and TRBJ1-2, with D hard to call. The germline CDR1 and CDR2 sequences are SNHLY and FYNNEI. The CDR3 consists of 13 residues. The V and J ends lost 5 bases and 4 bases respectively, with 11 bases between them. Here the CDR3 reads CASSRAESYGYTF. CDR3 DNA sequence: TGTGCCAGCAGTAGGGCGGAAAGCTATGGCTACACCTTC. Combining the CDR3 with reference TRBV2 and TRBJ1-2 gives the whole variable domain EPEVTQTPSHQVTQMGQEVILRCVPISNHLYFYWYRQILGQKVEFLVSFYNNEISEKSEIFDDQFSVERPDGSNFTLKIRSTKLEDSAMYFCASSRAESYGYTFGSGTRLTVV.

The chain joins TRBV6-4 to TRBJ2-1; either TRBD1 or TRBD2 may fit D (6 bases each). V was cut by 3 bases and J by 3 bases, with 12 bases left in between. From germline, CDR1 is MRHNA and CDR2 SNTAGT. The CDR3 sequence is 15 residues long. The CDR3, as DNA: TGTGCCAGCAGTGAGGACGGGGGCGGCTACAATGAGCAGTTCTTC. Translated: CASSEDGGGYNEQFF.

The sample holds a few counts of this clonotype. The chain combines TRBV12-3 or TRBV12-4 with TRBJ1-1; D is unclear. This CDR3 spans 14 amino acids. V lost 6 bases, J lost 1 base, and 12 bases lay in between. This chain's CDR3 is CASRFRQGNTEAFF. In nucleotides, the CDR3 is TGTGCCAGCAGGTTTAGACAAGGGAACACTGAAGCTTTCTTT.

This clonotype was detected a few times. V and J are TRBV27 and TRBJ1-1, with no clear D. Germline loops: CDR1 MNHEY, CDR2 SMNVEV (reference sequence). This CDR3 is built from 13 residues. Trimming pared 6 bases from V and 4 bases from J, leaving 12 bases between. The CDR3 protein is CASSLIRSTEAFF. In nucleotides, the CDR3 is TGTGCCAGCAGCCTTATTAGGAGCACTGAAGCTTTCTTT.

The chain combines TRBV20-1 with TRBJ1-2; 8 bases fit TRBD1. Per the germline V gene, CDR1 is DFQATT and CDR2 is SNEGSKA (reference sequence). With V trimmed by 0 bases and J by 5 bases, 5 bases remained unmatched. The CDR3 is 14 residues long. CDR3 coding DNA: TGCAGTGCTAGAGATAGGGACAGGATTTATGGCTACACCTTC. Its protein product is CSARDRDRIYGYTF.

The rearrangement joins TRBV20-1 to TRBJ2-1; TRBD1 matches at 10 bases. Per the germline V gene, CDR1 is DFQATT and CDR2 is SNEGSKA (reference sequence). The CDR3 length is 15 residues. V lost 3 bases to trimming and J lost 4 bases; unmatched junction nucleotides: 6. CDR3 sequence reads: CSARPGQGRYNEQFF. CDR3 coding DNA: TGCAGTGCTAGGCCGGGACAGGGGCGGTACAATGAGCAGTTCTTC.

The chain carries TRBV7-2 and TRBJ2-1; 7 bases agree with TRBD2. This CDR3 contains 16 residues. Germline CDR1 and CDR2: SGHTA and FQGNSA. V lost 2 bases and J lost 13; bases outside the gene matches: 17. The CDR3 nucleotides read TGTGCCAGCAGCTTACAACCCTCGACTAGCCTATATCTCCAGTTCTTC. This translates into CASSLQPSTSLYLQFF.

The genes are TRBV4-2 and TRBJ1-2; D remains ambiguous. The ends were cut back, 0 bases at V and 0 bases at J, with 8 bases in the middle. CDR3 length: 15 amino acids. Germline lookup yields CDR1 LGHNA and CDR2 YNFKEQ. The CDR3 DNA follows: TGTGCCAGCAGCCAAGAAGCAGAATCTAACTATGGCTACACCTTC. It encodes CASSQEAESNYGYTF.

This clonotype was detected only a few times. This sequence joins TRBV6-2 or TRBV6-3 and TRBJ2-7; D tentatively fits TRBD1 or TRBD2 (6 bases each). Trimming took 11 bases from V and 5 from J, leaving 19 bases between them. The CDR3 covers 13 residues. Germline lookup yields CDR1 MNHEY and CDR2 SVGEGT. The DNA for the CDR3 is TGTGCCGGCGGGACACGAGGAGGCCACGAGCAGTACTTC. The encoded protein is CAGGTRGGHEQYF.

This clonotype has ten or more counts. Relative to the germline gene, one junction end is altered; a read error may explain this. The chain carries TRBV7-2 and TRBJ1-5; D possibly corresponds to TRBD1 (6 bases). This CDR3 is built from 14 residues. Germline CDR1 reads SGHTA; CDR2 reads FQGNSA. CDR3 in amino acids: CASSPDRGNQPQHF. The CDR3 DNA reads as TGCGCCAGCAGCCCGGACAGAGGAAATCAGCCCCAGCATTTT.

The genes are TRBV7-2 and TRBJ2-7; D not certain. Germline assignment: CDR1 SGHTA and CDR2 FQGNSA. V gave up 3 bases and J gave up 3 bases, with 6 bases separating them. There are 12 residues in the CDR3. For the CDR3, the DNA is TGTGCCAGCAGCTTCGTCGGCTACGAGCAGTACTTC. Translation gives CASSFVGYEQYF.

This CDR3 reads CASSSVTIALSSYNEQFF. The CDR3 region has the DNA TGTGCCAGCAGCTCCGTCACAATAGCACTGAGCTCCTACAATGAGCAGTTCTTC. The chain joins TRBV5-6 to TRBJ2-1; D gene ambiguous. The CDR3 is 18 residues long. Germline CDR1 reads SGHDT; CDR2 reads YYEEEE. V was cut by 3 bases and J by 0 bases, with 19 bases left in between. The full variable domain, completed using reference TRBV5-6 and TRBJ2-1, is DAGVTQSPTHLIKTRGQQVTLRCSPKSGHDTVSWYQQALGQGPQFIFQYYEEEERQRGNFPDRFSGHQFPNYSSELNVNALLLGDSALYLCASSSVTIALSSYNEQFFGPGTRLTVL.

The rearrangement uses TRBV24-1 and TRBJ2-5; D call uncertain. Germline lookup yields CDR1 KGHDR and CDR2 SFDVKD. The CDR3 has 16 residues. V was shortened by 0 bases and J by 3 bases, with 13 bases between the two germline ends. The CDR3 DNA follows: TGTGCCACCAGTGATTTGCGAGGTTCCAGTGAAGAGACCCAGTACTTC. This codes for CATSDLRGSSEETQYF.

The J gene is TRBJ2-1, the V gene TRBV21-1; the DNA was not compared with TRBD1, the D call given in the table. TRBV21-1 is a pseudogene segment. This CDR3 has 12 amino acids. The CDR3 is CASTTGPMEQFF. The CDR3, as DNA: TGTGCCAGCACTACAGGACCAATGGAGCAGTTCTTC.